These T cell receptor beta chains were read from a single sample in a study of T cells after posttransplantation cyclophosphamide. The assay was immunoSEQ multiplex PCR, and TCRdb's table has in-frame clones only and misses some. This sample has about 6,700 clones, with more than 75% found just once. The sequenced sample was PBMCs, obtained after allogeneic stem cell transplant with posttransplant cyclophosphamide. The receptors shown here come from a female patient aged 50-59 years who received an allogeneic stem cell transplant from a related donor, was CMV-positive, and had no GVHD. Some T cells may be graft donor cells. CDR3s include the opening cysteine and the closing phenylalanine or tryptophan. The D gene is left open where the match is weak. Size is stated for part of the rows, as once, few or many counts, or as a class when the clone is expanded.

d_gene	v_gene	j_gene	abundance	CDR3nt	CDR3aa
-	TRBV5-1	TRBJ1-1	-	TGCGCCAGCAGCCCCGGCGACAGTCAGAACACTGAAGCTTTCTTT	CASSPGDSQNTEAFF
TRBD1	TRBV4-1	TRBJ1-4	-	TGCGCCAGCAGCCAAGGGACAGGCTGGGGTGAAAAACTGTTTTTT	CASSQGTGWGEKLFF
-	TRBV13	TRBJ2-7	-	TGTGCCAGCAGCTTACCCTCCGGGGATGAGCAGTACTTC	CASSLPSGDEQYF
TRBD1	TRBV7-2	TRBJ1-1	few	TGTGCCAGCAGCCTACAGGGGGAGACTGAAGCTTTCTTT	CASSLQGETEAFF
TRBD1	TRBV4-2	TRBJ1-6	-	TGTGCCAGCAGCCAAGCTAGCAGGGGGGCCTATAATTCCCCCCTCCACTTT	CASSQASRGAYNSPLHF
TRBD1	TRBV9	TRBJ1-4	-	TGTGCCAGCAGCGTAGCTTGGGGACAGGGGAGTGAAAAACTGTTTTTT	CASSVAWGQGSEKLFF
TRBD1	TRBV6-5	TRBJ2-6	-	TGTGCCAGTAACAGGGGTTCTGGGGCCAACGTCCTGACTTTC	CASNRGSGANVLTF
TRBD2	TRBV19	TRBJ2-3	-	TGTGCCAGTAGTATAGGAGCCCCCTTAACTAGCGGCAGCACAGATACGCAGTATTTT	CASSIGAPLTSGSTDTQYF
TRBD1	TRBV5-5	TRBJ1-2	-	TGTGCCAGCAGCTTGTATACAGGGGCGCCAAGTGGCTACACCTTC	CASSLYTGAPSGYTF
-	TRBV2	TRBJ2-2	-	TGTGCCAGCATTCGGAGCGGGCCGAACACCGGGGAGCTGTTTTTT	CASIRSGPNTGELFF
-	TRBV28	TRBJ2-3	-	TGTGCCAGCAGTTTATCCGGCGGGGCGTCAGATACGCAGTATTTT	CASSLSGGASDTQYF
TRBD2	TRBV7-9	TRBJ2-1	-	TGTGCCAACTCGGGGGGGCCGGTGAATGAGCAGTTCTTC	CANSGGPVNEQFF
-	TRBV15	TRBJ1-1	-	TGTGCCACCAGCAGTTTAATCGCGGATGAAGCTTTCTTT	CATSSLIADEAFF
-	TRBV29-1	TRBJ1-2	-	TGCAGCGTTACCCGTCCCAGGGAGGACTATGGCTACACCTTC	CSVTRPREDYGYTF
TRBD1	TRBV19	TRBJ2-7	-	TGTGCCAGTAGTATAACAGGGCAGGGGGAGAACGAGCAGTACTTC	CASSITGQGENEQYF
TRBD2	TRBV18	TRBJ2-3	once	TGTGCCAGCTCACCATCCAGCGGGAGGGCCCTAGATACGCAGTATTTT	CASSPSSGRALDTQYF
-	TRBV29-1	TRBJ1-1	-	TGCAGCGTTGAACATGAGGGAACTGAAGCTTTCTTT	CSVEHEGTEAFF
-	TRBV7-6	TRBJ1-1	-	TGTGCCAGCAGCTCCATAGTGAGCGGGGAGATGAGGAGCACTGAAGCTTTCTTT	CASSSIVSGEMRSTEAFF
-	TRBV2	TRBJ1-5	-	TGTGCCAGCAGCGAGCGGGGTCAGCCCCAGCATTTT	CASSERGQPQHF
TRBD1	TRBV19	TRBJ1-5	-	TGTGCCAGTGGGACAGGGGGCTTTAGCAATCAGCCCCAGCATTTT	CASGTGGFSNQPQHF
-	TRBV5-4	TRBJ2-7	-	TGTGCCAGCAGCTTGGCCGGTGAGCAGTACTTC	CASSLAGEQYF
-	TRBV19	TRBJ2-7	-	TGTGCCAGTAGGGCAGGGGTGGAGAGGGTCTACGAGCAGTACTTC	CASRAGVERVYEQYF
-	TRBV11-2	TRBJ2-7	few	TGTGCCAGCAGCCGGAACCGGGACTCTTCCTACGAGCAGTACTTC	CASSRNRDSSYEQYF
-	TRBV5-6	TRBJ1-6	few	TGTGCCAGCAGCTTGGCCCTCGGGAATTCACCCCTCCACTTT	CASSLALGNSPLHF
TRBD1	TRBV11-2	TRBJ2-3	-	TGTGCCAGCAGCGGACGGACAGGGGATGATTACACAGATACGCAGTATTTT	CASSGRTGDDYTDTQYF
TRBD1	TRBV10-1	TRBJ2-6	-	TGCGCCAGCAGTGAACGAACAGGGGGCTCTGGGGCCAACGTCCTGACTTTC	CASSERTGGSGANVLTF
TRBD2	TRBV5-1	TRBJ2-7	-	TGCGCCAGCAGCTTCTTCAGGACTAGCGGGAGAGGCGAGCAGTACTTC	CASSFFRTSGRGEQYF
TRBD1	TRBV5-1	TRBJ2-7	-	TGCGCCAGCAGCTTGATGGGACAGGGGGCTAACGAGCAGTACTTC	CASSLMGQGANEQYF
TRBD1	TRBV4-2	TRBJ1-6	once	TGTGCCAGCAGCCAACAAACAGGGGAAAATTCACCCCTCCACTTT	CASSQQTGENSPLHF
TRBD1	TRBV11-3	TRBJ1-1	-	TGTGCCAGCAGTACGGGACAGGTGAACACTGAAGCTTTCTTT	CASSTGQVNTEAFF
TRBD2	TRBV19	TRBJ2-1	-	TGTGCCAGTAGACCCCGGCTAGCGGGGGAAGAGACCAATGAGCAGTTCTTC	CASRPRLAGEETNEQFF
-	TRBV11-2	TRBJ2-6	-	TGTGCCAGCAGCCCAGGGCTTTGGGCTGGGGCCAACGTCCTGACTTTC	CASSPGLWAGANVLTF
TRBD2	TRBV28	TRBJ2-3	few	TGTGCCAGCAGTTTGTGGGCGGGAGAGGGCACAGATACGCAGTATTTT	CASSLWAGEGTDTQYF
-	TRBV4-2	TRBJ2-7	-	TGTGCCAGCAGCCAAAGTCTCGGGGGTCTCTCCTACGAGCAGTACTTC	CASSQSLGGLSYEQYF
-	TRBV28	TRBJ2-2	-	TGTGCCAGCAGACGGGACACGAACACCGGGGAGCTGTTTTTT	CASRRDTNTGELFF
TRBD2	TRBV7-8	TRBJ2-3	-	TGTGCCAGCAGCTTAGTCAGCGGGAGTAGCGCAGATACGCAGTATTTT	CASSLVSGSSADTQYF
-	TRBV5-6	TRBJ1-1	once	TGTGCCAGCGAGTGGTGGTCCACCCATGAAGCTTTCTTT	CASEWWSTHEAFF
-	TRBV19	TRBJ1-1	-	TGTGCCAGTAGTATACGGAGGGGCTTTATGAACACTGAAGCTTTCTTT	CASSIRRGFMNTEAFF
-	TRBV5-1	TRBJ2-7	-	TGCGCCAGCAGCTTGGATCAATCCTACGAGCAGTACTTC	CASSLDQSYEQYF
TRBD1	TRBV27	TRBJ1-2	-	TGTGCCAGCAGTTTAAGGGGGCAGGGAGGCTATGGCTACACCTTC	CASSLRGQGGYGYTF
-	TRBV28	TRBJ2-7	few	TGTGCCAGCAGTTTGATCAGCTCCTACGAGCAGTACTTC	CASSLISSYEQYF